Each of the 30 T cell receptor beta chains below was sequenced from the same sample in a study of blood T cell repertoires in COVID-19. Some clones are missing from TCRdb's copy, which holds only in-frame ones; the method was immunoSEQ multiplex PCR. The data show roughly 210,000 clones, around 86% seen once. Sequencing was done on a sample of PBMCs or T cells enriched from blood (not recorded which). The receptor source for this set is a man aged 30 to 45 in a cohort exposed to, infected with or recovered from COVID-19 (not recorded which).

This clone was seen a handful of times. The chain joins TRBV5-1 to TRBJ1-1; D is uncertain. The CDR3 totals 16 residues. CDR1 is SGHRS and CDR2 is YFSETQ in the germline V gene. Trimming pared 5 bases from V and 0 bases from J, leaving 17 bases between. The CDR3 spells CASRGEGGRVNTEAFF. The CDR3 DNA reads TGCGCCAGCAGGGGCGAGGGAGGACGGGTGAACACTGAAGCTTTCTTT. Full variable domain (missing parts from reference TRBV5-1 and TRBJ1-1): KAGVTQTPRYLIKTRGQQVTLSCSPISGHRSVSWYQQTPGQGLQFLFEYFSETQRNKGNFPGRFSGRQFSNSRSEMNVSTLELGDSALYLCASRGEGGRVNTEAFFGQGTRLTVV.

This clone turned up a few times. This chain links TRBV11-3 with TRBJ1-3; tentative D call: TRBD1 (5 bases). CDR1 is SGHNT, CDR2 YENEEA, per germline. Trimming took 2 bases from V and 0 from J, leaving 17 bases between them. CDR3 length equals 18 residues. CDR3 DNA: TGTGCCAGCAGCTTACGGGGGGTCTTCCCTCGCTCTGGAAACACCATATATTTT. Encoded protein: CASSLRGVFPRSGNTIYF.

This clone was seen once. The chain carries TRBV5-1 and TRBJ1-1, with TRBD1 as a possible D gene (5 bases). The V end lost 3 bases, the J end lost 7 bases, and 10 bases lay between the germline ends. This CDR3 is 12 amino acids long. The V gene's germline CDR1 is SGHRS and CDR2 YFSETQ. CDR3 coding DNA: TGCGCCAGCAGCTCCCAGGGCGTTGAAGCTTTCTTT. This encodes CASSSQGVEAFF. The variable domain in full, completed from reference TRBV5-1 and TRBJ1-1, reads KAGVTQTPRYLIKTRGQQVTLSCSPISGHRSVSWYQQTPGQGLQFLFEYFSETQRNKGNFPGRFSGRQFSNSRSEMNVSTLELGDSALYLCASSSQGVEAFFGQGTRLTVV.

CDR3 protein: CASSLDRRMTNTEAFF. The CDR3 nucleotides read TGTGCCAGCAGTTTAGACCGCCGGATGACAAACACTGAAGCTTTCTTT. The chain uses TRBV27 and TRBJ1-1, with D unclear. V was pared by 2 bases and J by 2 bases, with 15 bases between. The CDR3 has 16 amino acids. The germline V gene encodes CDR1 MNHEY and CDR2 SMNVEV (reference sequence).

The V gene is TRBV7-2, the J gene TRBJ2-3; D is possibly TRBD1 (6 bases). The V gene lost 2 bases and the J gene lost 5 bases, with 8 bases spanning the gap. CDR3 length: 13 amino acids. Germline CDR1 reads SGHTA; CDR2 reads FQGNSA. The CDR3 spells CASSLIGGDTQYF. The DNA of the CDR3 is TGTGCCAGCAGCTTAATAGGGGGAGATACGCAGTATTTT.

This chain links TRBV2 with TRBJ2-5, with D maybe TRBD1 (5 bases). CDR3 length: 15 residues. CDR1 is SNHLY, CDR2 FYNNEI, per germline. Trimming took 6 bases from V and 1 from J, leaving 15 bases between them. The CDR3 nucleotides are TGTGCCAGCAGGGACACACTTAGCTTCCAAGAGACCCAGTACTTC. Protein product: CASRDTLSFQETQYF.

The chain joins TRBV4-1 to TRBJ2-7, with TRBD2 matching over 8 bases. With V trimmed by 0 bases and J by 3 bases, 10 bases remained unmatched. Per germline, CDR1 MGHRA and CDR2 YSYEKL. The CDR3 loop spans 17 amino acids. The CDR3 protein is CASSQEPGAGGYYEQYF. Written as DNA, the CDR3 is TGCGCCAGCAGCCAAGAGCCTGGGGCGGGAGGATACTACGAGCAGTACTTC.

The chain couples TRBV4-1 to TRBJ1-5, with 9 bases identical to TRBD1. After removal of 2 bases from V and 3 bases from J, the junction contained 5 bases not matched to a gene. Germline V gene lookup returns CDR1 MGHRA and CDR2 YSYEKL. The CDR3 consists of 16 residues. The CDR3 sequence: CASSQRDRALNQPQHF. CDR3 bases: TGCGCCAGCAGCCAACGGGACAGGGCCCTCAATCAGCCCCAGCATTTT.

The CDR3 here is CASSQRAGGKLEAFF. The CDR3 nucleotides read TGTGCCAGCTCACAAAGGGCAGGGGGAAAGCTAGAAGCTTTCTTT. The chain combines TRBV18 with TRBJ1-1; 7 bases are shared with TRBD1. The germline CDR1 and CDR2 sequences are KGHSH and LQKENI. Unmatched junction bases numbered 13, after V lost 4 bases and J lost 8 bases. There are 15 residues in the CDR3.

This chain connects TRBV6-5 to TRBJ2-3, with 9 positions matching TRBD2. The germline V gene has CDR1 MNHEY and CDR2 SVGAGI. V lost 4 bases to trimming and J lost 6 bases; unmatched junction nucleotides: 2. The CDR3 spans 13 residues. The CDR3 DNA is TGTGCCAGCAGTTTAGCGGGAGTGGATACGCAGTATTTT. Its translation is CASSLAGVDTQYF.

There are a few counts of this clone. CDR3 sequence reads: CASSLDSGLLLFF. DNA for the CDR3: TGCGCCAGCAGCTTGGACAGCGGTCTACTACTGTTTTTT. The rearrangement joins TRBV5-1 to TRBJ1-4; unclear D gene. The CDR3 has 13 amino acids. Per the germline V gene, CDR1 is SGHRS and CDR2 is YFSETQ. Deletions cut 0 bases from V and 13 bases from J, with 13 bases between.

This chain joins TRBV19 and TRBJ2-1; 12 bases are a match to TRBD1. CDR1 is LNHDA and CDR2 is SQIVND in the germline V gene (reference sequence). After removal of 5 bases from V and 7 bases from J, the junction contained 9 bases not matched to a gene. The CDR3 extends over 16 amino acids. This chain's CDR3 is CASSVDGTGGYNEQFF. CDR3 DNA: TGTGCCAGTAGTGTGGATGGGACAGGGGGCTATAATGAGCAGTTCTTC.

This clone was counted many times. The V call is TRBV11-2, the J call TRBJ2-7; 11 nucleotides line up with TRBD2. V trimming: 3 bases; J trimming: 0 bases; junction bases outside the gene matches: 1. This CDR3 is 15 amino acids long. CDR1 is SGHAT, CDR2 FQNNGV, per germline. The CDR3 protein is CASSFTSGSSYEQYF. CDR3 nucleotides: TGTGCCAGCAGCTTTACTAGCGGGAGCTCCTACGAGCAGTACTTC.

DNA of the CDR3: TGTGCCAGCAGCAAGCGGGACAGGGGGGACACCGGGGAGCTGTTTTTT. It translates to CASSKRDRGDTGELFF. The J gene is TRBJ2-2, the V gene TRBV9; 11 positions match TRBD1. The CDR3 is 16 amino acids. Germline V CDR1 and CDR2: SGDLS, YYNGEE. V trimming: 4 bases; J trimming: 3 bases; junction bases outside the gene matches: 5.

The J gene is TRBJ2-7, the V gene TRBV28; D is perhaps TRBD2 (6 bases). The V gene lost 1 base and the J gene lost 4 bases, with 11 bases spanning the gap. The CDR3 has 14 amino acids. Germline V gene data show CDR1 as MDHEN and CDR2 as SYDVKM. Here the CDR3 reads CASSLYYGTYEQYF. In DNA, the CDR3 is TGTGCCAGCAGTTTATATTACGGGACTTACGAGCAGTACTTC.

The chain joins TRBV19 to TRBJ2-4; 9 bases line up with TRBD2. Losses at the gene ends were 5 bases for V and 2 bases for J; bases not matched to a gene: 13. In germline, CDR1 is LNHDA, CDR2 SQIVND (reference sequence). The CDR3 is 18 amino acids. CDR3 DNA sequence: TGTGCCAGTAGTCTCCCTACCCGTCTAGCGGGAACCAAAAACATTCAGTACTTC. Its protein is CASSLPTRLAGTKNIQYF.

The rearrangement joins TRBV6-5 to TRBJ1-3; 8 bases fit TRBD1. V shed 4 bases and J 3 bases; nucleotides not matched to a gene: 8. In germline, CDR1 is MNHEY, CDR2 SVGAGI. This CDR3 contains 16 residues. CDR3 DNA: TGTGCCAGCAGTTCTGGACAGGGAATTATTGGAAACACCATATATTTT. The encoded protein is CASSSGQGIIGNTIYF.

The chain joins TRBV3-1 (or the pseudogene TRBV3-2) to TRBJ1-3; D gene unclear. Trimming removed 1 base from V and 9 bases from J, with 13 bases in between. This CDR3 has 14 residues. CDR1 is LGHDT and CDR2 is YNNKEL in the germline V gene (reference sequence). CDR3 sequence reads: CASSQVVAGATIYF. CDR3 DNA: TGTGCCAGCAGCCAAGTTGTGGCGGGTGCCACCATATATTTT.

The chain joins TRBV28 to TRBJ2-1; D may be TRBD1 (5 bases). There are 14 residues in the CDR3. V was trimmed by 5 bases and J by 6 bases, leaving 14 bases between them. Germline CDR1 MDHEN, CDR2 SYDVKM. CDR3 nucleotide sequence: TGTGCCAGCAGTCCTCGACAGATACTCAATGAGCAGTTCTTC. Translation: CASSPRQILNEQFF. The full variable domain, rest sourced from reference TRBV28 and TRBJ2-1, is DVKVTQSSRYLVKRTGEKVFLECVQDMDHENMFWYRQDPGLGLRLIYFSYDVKMKEKGDIPEGYSVSREKKERFSLILESASTNQTSMYLCASSPRQILNEQFFGPGTRLTVL.

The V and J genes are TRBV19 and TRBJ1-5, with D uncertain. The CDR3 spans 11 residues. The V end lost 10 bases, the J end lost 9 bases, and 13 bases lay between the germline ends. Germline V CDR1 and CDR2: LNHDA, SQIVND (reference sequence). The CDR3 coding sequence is TGTGCCACCAAGGCTGAGGGGCCCCAGCATTTT. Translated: CATKAEGPQHF.

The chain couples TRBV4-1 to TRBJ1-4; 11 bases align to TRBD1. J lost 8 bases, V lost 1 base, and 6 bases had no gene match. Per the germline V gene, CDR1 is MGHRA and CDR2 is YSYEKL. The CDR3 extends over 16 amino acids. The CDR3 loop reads CASSQAGQGAREKLFF. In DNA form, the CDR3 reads TGCGCCAGCAGCCAAGCTGGACAGGGGGCGAGGGAAAAACTGTTTTTT.

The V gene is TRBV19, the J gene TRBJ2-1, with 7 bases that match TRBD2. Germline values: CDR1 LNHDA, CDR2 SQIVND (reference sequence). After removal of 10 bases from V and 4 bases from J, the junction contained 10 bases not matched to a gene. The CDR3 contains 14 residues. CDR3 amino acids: CATTRDSGYNEQFF. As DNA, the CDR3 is TGTGCCACCACCCGGGATAGCGGGTACAATGAGCAGTTCTTC.

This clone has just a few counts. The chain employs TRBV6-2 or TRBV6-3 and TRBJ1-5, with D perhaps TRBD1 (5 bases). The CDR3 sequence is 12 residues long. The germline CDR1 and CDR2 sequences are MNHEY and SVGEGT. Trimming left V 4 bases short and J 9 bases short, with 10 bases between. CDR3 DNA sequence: TGTGCCAGCAGTTTAGGACAAGGGCCCCAGCATTTT. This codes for CASSLGQGPQHF.

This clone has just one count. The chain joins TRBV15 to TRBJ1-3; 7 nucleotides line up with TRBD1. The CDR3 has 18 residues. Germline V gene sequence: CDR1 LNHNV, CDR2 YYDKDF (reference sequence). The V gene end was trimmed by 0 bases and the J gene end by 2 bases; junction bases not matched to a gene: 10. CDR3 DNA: TGTGCCACCAGCAGAGACCTGCTTTCTCAGGGGGCTGGAAACACCATATATTTT. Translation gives CATSRDLLSQGAGNTIYF. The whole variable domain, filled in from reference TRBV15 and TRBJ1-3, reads DAMVIQNPRYQVTQFGKPVTLSCSQTLNHNVMYWYQQKSSQAPKLLFHYYDKDFNNEADTPDNFQSRRPNTSFCFLDIRSPGLGDTAMYLCATSRDLLSQGAGNTIYFGEGSWLTVV.

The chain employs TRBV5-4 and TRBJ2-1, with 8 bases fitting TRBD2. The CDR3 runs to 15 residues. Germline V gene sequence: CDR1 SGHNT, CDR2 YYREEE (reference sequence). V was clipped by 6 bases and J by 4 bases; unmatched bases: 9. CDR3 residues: CASTPGTSGYNEQFF. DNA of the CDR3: TGTGCCAGCACTCCCGGTACTAGCGGTTACAATGAGCAGTTCTTC.

CDR3 sequence reads: CASSQDLLGELFF. The CDR3 DNA is TGTGCCAGCAGCCAAGACCTCCTCGGGGAGCTGTTTTTT. This chain links TRBV4-2 with TRBJ2-2, with D hard to call. The germline gives CDR1 LGHNA, CDR2 YNFKEQ. CDR3 length: 13 residues. The ends were cut back, 0 bases at V and 7 bases at J, with 6 bases in the middle.

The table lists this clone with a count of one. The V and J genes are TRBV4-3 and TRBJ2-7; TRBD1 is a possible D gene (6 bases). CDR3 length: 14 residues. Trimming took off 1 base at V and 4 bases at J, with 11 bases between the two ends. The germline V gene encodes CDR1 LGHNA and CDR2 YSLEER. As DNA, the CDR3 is TGCGCCAGCAGCCAAGGGGAAGGGGGTTACGAGCAGTACTTC. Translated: CASSQGEGGYEQYF.

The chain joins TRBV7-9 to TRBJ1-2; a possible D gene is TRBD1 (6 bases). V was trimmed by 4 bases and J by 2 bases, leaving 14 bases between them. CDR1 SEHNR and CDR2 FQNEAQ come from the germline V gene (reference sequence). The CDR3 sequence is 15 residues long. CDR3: CASSWVRQENYGYTF. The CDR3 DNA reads TGTGCCAGCAGCTGGGTCCGACAGGAGAACTATGGCTACACCTTC.

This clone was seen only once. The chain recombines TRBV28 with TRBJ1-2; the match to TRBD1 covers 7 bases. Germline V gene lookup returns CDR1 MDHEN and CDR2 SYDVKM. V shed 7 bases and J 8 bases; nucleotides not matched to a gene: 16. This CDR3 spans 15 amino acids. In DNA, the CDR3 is TGTGCCAGCACAGTAGGGGGCACCTTTTCGGGGGGCTACACCTTC. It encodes CASTVGGTFSGGYTF.

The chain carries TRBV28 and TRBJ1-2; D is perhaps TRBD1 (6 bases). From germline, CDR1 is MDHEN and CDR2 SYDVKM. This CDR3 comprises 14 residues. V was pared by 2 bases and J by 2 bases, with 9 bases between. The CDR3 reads CASSLAGANYGYTF. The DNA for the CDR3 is TGTGCCAGCAGTTTAGCGGGGGCGAACTATGGCTACACCTTC.